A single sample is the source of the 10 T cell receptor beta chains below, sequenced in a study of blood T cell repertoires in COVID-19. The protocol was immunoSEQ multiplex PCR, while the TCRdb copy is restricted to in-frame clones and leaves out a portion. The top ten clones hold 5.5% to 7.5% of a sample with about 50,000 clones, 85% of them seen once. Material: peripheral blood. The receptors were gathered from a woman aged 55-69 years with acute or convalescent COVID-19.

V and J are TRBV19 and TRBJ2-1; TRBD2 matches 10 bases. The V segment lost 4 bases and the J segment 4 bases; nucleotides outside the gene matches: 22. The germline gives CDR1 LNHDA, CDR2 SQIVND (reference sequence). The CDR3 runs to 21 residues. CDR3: CASSRPLAGGTRTRTYNEQFF. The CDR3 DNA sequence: TGTGCCAGTAGTAGACCTTTAGCGGGAGGAACCCGAACGAGGACTTACAATGAGCAGTTCTTC.

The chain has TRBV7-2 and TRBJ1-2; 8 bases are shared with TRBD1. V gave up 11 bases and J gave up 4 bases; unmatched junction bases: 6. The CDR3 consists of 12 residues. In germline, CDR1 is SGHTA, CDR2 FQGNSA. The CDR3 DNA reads TGTGCCGTAGGACAGGGCCTCTATGGCTACACCTTC. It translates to CAVGQGLYGYTF.

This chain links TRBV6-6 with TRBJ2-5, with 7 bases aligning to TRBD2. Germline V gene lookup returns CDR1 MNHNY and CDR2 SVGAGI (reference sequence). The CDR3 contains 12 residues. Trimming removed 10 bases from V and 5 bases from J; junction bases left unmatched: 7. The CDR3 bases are TGTGCCACGGGGGGTTCTAGGGAGACCCAGTACTTC. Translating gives CATGGSRETQYF.

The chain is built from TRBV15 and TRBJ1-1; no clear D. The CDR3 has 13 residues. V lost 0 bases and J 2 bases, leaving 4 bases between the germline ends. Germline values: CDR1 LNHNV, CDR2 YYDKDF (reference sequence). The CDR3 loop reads CATSRDQNTEAFF. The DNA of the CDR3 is TGTGCCACCAGCAGAGACCAAAACACTGAAGCTTTCTTT.

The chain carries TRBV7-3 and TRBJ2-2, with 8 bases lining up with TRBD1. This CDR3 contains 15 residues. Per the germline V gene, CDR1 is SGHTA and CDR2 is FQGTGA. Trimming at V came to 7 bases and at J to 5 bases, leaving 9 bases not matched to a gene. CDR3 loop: CASTLDRGETGELFF. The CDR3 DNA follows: TGTGCCAGCACCCTTGACAGGGGAGAAACCGGGGAGCTGTTTTTT.

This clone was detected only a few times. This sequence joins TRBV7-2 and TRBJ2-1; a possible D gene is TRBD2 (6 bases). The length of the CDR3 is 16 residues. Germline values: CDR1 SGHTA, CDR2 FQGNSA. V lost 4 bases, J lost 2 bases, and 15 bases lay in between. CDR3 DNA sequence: TGTGCCAGCAGCTCCTCGGGACTCCATACCTACAATGAGCAGTTCTTC. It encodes CASSSSGLHTYNEQFF.

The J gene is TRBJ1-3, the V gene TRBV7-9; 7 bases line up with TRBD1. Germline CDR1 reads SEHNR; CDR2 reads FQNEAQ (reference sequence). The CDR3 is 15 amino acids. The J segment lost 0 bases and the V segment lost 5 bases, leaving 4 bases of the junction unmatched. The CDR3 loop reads CASSAGQASGNTIYF. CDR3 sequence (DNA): TGTGCCAGCAGCGCTGGACAGGCCTCTGGAAACACCATATATTTT.

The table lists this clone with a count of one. The CDR3 sequence: CASSQTGTYGYTF. CDR3 coding DNA: TGCGCCAGCAGCCAGACAGGGACCTATGGCTACACCTTC. The genes are TRBV4-3 and TRBJ1-2; 7 bases fit TRBD1. CDR3 length: 13 amino acids. V lost 3 bases to trimming and J lost 4 bases; unmatched junction nucleotides: 2. The germline V gene encodes CDR1 LGHNA and CDR2 YSLEER.

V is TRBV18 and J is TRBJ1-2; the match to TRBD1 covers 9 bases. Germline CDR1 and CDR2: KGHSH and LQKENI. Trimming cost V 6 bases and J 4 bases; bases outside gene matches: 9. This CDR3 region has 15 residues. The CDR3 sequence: CASSAAGQGLYGYTF. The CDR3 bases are TGTGCCAGCTCGGCGGCGGGACAGGGCCTCTATGGCTACACCTTC.

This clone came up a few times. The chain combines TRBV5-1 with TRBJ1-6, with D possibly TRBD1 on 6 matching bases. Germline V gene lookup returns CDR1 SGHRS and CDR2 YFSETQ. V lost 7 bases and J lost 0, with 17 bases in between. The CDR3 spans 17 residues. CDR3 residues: CASRDRQESSYNSPLHF. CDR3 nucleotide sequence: TGCGCCAGCCGCGATCGACAGGAGAGCTCCTATAATTCACCCCTCCACTTT.